What follows is one T cell receptor beta chain and its context. The data originate from a study of low-dose radiotherapy and immunotherapy resistance in tumors. Advanced solid tumors lacking tumor-infiltrating lymphocytes characterized eligible patients. This CDR3 has 13 amino acids. Germline loops: CDR1 MGHRA, CDR2 YSYEKL. V trimming: 0 bases; J trimming: 10 bases; junction bases outside the gene matches: 1. TRAV- and TRBV-specific primers, spanning alpha and beta chains, primed first-strand cDNA. The authors ran about 20 PCR cycles to amplify TCRs with a constant-region primer and V-primer adapter. One entry per CDR3 protein results from TCRdb running MiXCR on the reads. The sample records about 6,200 distinct CDR3 sequences, roughly 85% being singletons.

The chain uses TRBV4-1 and TRBJ2-1; 9 bases map to TRBD2. The TCR comes from a human donor with advanced metastatic prostate, ovarian, gallbladder or colorectal cancer (not recorded which). This table probably holds off-target reads from a library built for another chain. The CDR3 nucleotides are TGCGCCAGCAGCCAAGATGCGGGGGGGGAGCAGTTCTTC. This gives the protein CASSQDAGGEQFF.